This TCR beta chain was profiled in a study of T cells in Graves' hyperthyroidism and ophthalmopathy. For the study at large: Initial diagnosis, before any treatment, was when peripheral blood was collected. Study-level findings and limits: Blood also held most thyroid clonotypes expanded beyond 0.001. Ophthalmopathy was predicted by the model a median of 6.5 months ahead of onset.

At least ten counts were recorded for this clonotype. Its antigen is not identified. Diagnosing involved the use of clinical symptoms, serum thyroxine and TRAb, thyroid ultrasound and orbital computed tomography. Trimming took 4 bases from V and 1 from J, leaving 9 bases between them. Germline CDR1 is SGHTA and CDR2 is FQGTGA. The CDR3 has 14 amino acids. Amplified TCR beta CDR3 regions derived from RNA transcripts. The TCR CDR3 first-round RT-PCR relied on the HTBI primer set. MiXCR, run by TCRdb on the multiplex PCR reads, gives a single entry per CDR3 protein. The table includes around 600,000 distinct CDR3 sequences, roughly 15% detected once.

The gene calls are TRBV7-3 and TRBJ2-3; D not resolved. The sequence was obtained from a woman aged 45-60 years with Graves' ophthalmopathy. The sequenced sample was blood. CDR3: CASSYDPGTDTQYF. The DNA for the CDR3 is TGTGCCAGCAGCTACGACCCGGGCACAGATACGCAGTATTTT.